The clone carrying this TCR beta chain was picked up one time. Its antigen is unidentified. The junction differs from germline at one of its ends, possibly a read error. PCR was performed using 60 Vbeta and 13 Jbeta primers. Method: immunoSEQ multiplex PCR; TCRdb's copy keeps in-frame clones and lacks some. Of roughly 150,000 clones in the sample, more than 75% are singletons; the top ten hold approximately 1.6%. This entry is derived from a study of cytomegalovirus exposure and HLA in healthy donors. The CDR3 has 13 residues. Germline V CDR1 and CDR2: SSHAT, FNYEAQ (reference sequence). Findings and limits, study-wide: Overall, approximately 150 TCR beta chains were annotated as cytomegalovirus-associated. A later analysis by the authors found several of the most significant clusters apparently linked to common viral pathogens. Available immune exposure information was restricted to CMV serostatus only.

V gene TRBV7-7 combines with J gene TRBJ2-3; D remains unclear. The clonotype was recovered from a girl aged 5 to 17 in good health and CMV-seropositive. The specimen sequenced was PBMCs. The CDR3 sequence: CASSLVPADTQYF. For the CDR3, the DNA is TGTGCTAGCAGCTTAGTGCCAGCAGATACGCAGTATTTT.